The 28 T cell receptor beta chains below were found in one sample sequenced in a study of T-cell reconstitution after alpha-beta-depleted transplantation in children. A library of TCRbeta sequences, prepared with unique molecular identifiers, was generated. Via MiXCR, TCRdb re-called the PCR reads, giving one row per CDR3 protein. The data hold roughly 500,000 distinct CDR3 sequences, with 10% observed a single time. The sample in question was PBMCs, obtained before TCRalphabeta/CD19-depleted stem cell transplant. These receptors came from a child under 10 years old with inherited bone marrow failure, due to receive a stem cell transplant.

This clonotype was found many times. DNA of the CDR3: TGTGCCAGCAGTACGCAGGACCGCCCTGACAATGAGCAGTTCTTC. Protein: CASSTQDRPDNEQFF. The chain has TRBV27 and TRBJ2-1; D not resolved. V dropped 5 bases and J dropped 5 bases, with 16 bases sitting between them. CDR3 length: 15 residues. From germline, CDR1 is MNHEY and CDR2 SMNVEV (reference sequence).

Ten or more counts support this clonotype. The V call is TRBV29-1, the J call TRBJ2-3, with D possibly being TRBD1 (5 bases). Germline V gene lookup returns CDR1 SQVTM and CDR2 ANQGSEA. Trimming took 6 bases from V and 6 from J, leaving 10 bases between them. This CDR3 has 11 residues. The CDR3 coding sequence is TGCAGCGTAGTAGGGGTGGATACGCAGTATTTT. This encodes CSVVGVDTQYF.

This clonotype came up many times. The rearrangement links TRBV7-2 to TRBJ2-1, with a tentative D call TRBD1 (6 bases). The CDR3 is 16 amino acids. V dropped 0 bases and J dropped 5 bases, with 14 bases sitting between them. Germline V gives CDR1 SGHTA, CDR2 FQGNSA. CDR3: CASSLARGNPNNEQFF. As DNA, the CDR3 is TGTGCCAGCAGCTTAGCGAGGGGGAATCCCAACAATGAGCAGTTCTTC. Full variable domain (rest looked up from reference TRBV7-2 and TRBJ2-1): GAGVSQSPSNKVTEKGKDVELRCDPISGHTALYWYRQSLGQGLEFLIYFQGNSAPDKSGLPSDRFSAERTGGSVSTLTIQRTQQEDSAVYLCASSLARGNPNNEQFFGPGTRLTVL.

This clonotype has more than one count but fewer than ten. This sequence joins TRBV27 and TRBJ2-1; D is unresolved. The V gene lost 0 bases and the J gene lost 0 bases, with 12 bases spanning the gap. This CDR3 comprises 17 residues. Germline assignment: CDR1 MNHEY and CDR2 SMNVEV (reference sequence). The CDR3 DNA sequence: TGTGCCAGCAGTTTATCGGGTGGAGAGAGCTCCTACAATGAGCAGTTCTTC. This encodes CASSLSGGESSYNEQFF.

This clonotype was seen ten or more times. The rearrangement links TRBV5-1 to TRBJ2-1, with TRBD2 matching over 10 bases. Germline V gives CDR1 SGHRS, CDR2 YFSETQ. J lost 7 bases, V lost 4 bases, and 5 bases had no gene match. There are 14 residues in the CDR3. The CDR3 DNA reads TGCGCCAGCAGCGTTAGCGGGAGGTCGAATGAGCAGTTCTTC. Its protein product is CASSVSGRSNEQFF.

This clonotype turned up a few times. The CDR3 coding sequence is TGTGCCTGTCCTCGGGCTAGCGGGACCTACGAGCAGTACTTC. Amino acids: CACPRASGTYEQYF. The chain employs TRBV30 and TRBJ2-7; 9 nucleotides agree with TRBD2. Trimming at V came to 6 bases and at J to 2 bases, leaving 8 bases not matched to a gene. The CDR3 is made up of 14 amino acids. Germline values: CDR1 GTSNPN, CDR2 SVGIG (reference sequence).

This clonotype was seen repeatedly, ten times or more. The V gene is TRBV27, the J gene TRBJ2-4; 7 nucleotides match TRBD1. The CDR3 is 15 amino acids. Trimming removed 4 bases from V and 3 bases from J; junction bases left unmatched: 6. Per the germline V gene, CDR1 is MNHEY and CDR2 is SMNVEV (reference sequence). DNA of the CDR3: TGTGCCAGCAGTTCGACGTCAGGGGGCAAAAACATTCAGTACTTC. Translating it yields CASSSTSGGKNIQYF.

This clonotype was seen at least ten times. The chain combines TRBV19 with TRBJ1-1; 8 bases are shared with TRBD1. The CDR3 is made up of 15 amino acids. J gave up 4 bases and V 3 bases, and 7 bases lay outside the gene matches. The germline CDR1 and CDR2 sequences are LNHDA and SQIVND (reference sequence). This CDR3 is CASSIRPTGATEAFF. CDR3 in DNA: TGTGCCAGTAGTATTCGCCCGACAGGGGCCACTGAAGCTTTCTTT. The full variable domain, rest sourced from reference TRBV19 and TRBJ1-1, is DGGITQSPKYLFRKEGQNVTLSCEQNLNHDAMYWYRQDPGQGLRLIYYSQIVNDFQKGDIAEGYSVSREKKESFPLTVTSAQKNPTAFYLCASSIRPTGATEAFFGQGTRLTVV.

On this clonotype: A much larger clone differs by one base, so this may be a read error. V gene TRBV7-9 combines with J gene TRBJ2-7; D gene unclear. Between the trimmed V and J ends, which lost 4 bases and 2 bases, there was a span of 12 bases. CDR1 is SEHNR and CDR2 is FQNEAQ in the germline V gene (reference sequence). The CDR3 contains 14 residues. The CDR3 region is CASSSSTRPYEQYF. In nucleotides, the CDR3 is TGTGCCAGCAGCTCCAGCACCAGGCCCTACGAGCAGTACTTC.

This clonotype was seen a few times. The genes are TRBV20-1 and TRBJ2-1, with D perhaps given as TRBD1 or TRBD2 (5 bases each). The CDR3 is 13 residues long. Germline V CDR1 and CDR2: DFQATT, SNEGSKA (reference sequence). Trimming stripped 3 bases from V and 3 bases from J, with 9 bases between. The chain's CDR3 is CSASGTNYNEQFF. The CDR3 DNA reads TGCAGTGCTAGCGGGACGAACTACAATGAGCAGTTCTTC.

V gene TRBV10-1 combines with J gene TRBJ1-4; 10 bases line up with TRBD1. Trimming took 7 bases from V and 6 from J; bases not matched to a gene: 5. The CDR3 contains 14 residues. Germline CDR1 is WNHNN and CDR2 is SYGVQD (reference sequence). CDR3 sequence: CASTSGQGDEKLFF. In nucleotides, the CDR3 is TGCGCCAGCACGTCTGGACAGGGGGATGAAAAACTGTTTTTT.

This clonotype was detected ten times or more. The CDR3 loop is CATSPAGLPLEQYF. DNA of the CDR3: TGTGCCACCAGCCCGGCCGGGCTCCCCCTCGAGCAGTACTTC. V and J are TRBV24-1 and TRBJ2-7; no reliable D call. V was cut by 7 bases and J by 6 bases, with 18 bases left in between. CDR3 length: 14 residues. Germline values: CDR1 KGHDR, CDR2 SFDVKD.

Details on this clonotype: A read error may be the cause here, since a much bigger clone is one base away. V and J are TRBV7-9 and TRBJ2-7; D gene ambiguous. Trimming cost V 7 bases and J 3 bases, with 19 bases left between them. Germline lookup yields CDR1 SEHNR and CDR2 FQNEAQ (reference sequence). CDR3 length equals 15 residues. For the CDR3, the DNA is TGTGCCAGCAACCTCGCGAGAGCCGAAATCTACGAGCAGTACTTC. Translation: CASNLARAEIYEQYF.

This clonotype came up many times. This chain joins TRBV30 and TRBJ2-1; D gene ambiguous. Trimming shortened V by 7 bases and J by 10 bases, and 17 bases separated the two germline ends. The CDR3 is made up of 12 amino acids. Looked up from germline, CDR1 is GTSNPN and CDR2 is SVGIG (reference sequence). Here the CDR3 reads CALDLRIKEQFF. The CDR3 DNA sequence: TGTGCCTTGGACCTAAGGATCAAAGAGCAGTTCTTC.

At least ten counts were recorded for this clonotype. The rearrangement uses TRBV29-1 and TRBJ1-2; D remains unclear. The CDR3 is 13 amino acids. CDR1 and CDR2 from the germline V gene are SQVTM and ANQGSEA. The V gene lost 7 bases and the J gene lost 3 bases, with 15 bases spanning the gap. The CDR3 coding sequence is TGCAGCGGGATTACCATGGACGACTATGGCTACACCTTC. It translates to CSGITMDDYGYTF.

In its sample, this clonotype was seen a few times. This chain joins TRBV23-1 and TRBJ2-7; D is ambiguous. TRBV23-1 is identified as an open reading frame with a role that is uncertain. V lost 4 bases, J lost 5 bases, and 9 bases lay in between. The CDR3 sequence is 12 residues long. The chain's CDR3 is CASSRIGDEQYF. In nucleotides, the CDR3 is TGCGCCAGCAGTCGGATTGGGGACGAGCAGTACTTC.

At least ten counts were recorded for this clonotype. The chain joins TRBV29-1 to TRBJ1-2; 7 nucleotides agree with TRBD1. The CDR3 has 13 residues. Germline trimming cut 7 bases from V and 8 bases from J; bases unmatched to any gene: 13. Germline values: CDR1 SQVTM, CDR2 ANQGSEA. The CDR3 DNA follows: TGCAGCGGCCTGTCTGACAGGGAAGGAGGCTACACCTTC. Encoded protein: CSGLSDREGGYTF.

The table lists this clonotype with many counts. The chain is built from TRBV7-8 and TRBJ2-3; D is undetermined. Trimming stripped 7 bases from V and 6 bases from J, with 11 bases between. The germline CDR1 and CDR2 sequences are SGHVS and FQNEAQ. CDR3 length equals 12 residues. CDR3 DNA: TGTGCCAGCAAACTGCTCCTTGATACGCAGTATTTT. It specifies CASKLLLDTQYF.

Ten or more counts support this clonotype. J is TRBJ1-1 and V is TRBV2; maybe TRBD1 (6 bases). Per the germline V gene, CDR1 is SNHLY and CDR2 is FYNNEI. V was trimmed by 6 bases and J by 4 bases, leaving 15 bases between them. CDR3 length: 14 residues. The CDR3 nucleotides are TGTGCCAGCAGCCAGCAGGGGTGGTCCACTGAAGCTTTCTTT. The encoded protein is CASSQQGWSTEAFF.

This clonotype was seen ten or more times. This rearrangement joins TRBV29-1 to TRBJ2-7, with 14 bases that match TRBD2. Per germline, CDR1 SQVTM and CDR2 ANQGSEA. V trimming: 4 bases; J trimming: 2 bases; junction bases outside the gene matches: 7. The CDR3 spans 16 residues. The CDR3 is CSVVDLGLAGAYEQYF. CDR3 DNA: TGCAGCGTTGTCGATCTGGGACTAGCGGGAGCCTACGAGCAGTACTTC.

Here the CDR3 reads CASSYLGGMGSYEQYF. CDR3 in DNA: TGTGCCAGCAGTTACCTGGGGGGGATGGGCTCCTACGAGCAGTACTTC. The chain carries TRBV6-5 and TRBJ2-7; 7 bases agree with TRBD2. After removal of 2 bases from V and 0 bases from J, the junction contained 7 bases not matched to a gene. The length of the CDR3 is 16 residues. Germline assignment: CDR1 MNHEY and CDR2 SVGAGI.

There are many counts of this clonotype. The chain has TRBV4-3 and TRBJ2-7; 10 nucleotides match TRBD1. The CDR3 spans 16 residues. Unmatched junction bases numbered 6, after V lost 0 bases and J lost 4 bases. CDR1 is LGHNA, CDR2 YSLEER, per germline. The chain's CDR3 is CASSQDSWDRGYEQYF. DNA of the CDR3: TGCGCCAGCAGCCAAGATTCTTGGGACAGGGGTTACGAGCAGTACTTC.

Many counts were recorded for this clonotype. The chain carries TRBV5-5 and TRBJ2-7; the match to TRBD1 covers 7 bases. The CDR3 covers 15 residues. The germline V gene has CDR1 SGHKS and CDR2 YYEKEE (reference sequence). V was pared by 0 bases and J by 2 bases, with 5 bases of the junction left unmatched. Written as DNA, the CDR3 is TGTGCCAGCAGCTTGGGCCCGGGACAGACCTACGAGCAGTACTTC. Encoded protein: CASSLGPGQTYEQYF. Filled out from reference TRBV5-5 and TRBJ2-7, the complete variable domain reads DAGVTQSPTHLIKTRGQQVTLRCSPISGHKSVSWYQQVLGQGPQFIFQYYEKEERGRGNFPDRFSARQFPNYSSELNVNALLLGDSALYLCASSLGPGQTYEQYFGPGTRLTVT.

The chain joins TRBV4-1 to TRBJ1-5, with D possibly matching TRBD1 (6 bases). The V end was cut by 4 bases, the J end by 1 base, with 14 bases between. CDR1 is MGHRA and CDR2 is YSYEKL in the germline V gene. There are 16 residues in the CDR3. The CDR3: CASSPEPGASNQPQHF. The CDR3 DNA reads as TGCGCCAGCAGCCCAGAACCAGGGGCGAGCAATCAGCCCCAGCATTTT.

The chain employs TRBV7-8 and TRBJ2-7; 8 bases align to TRBD2. The V and J ends lost 5 bases and 4 bases, in that order; junction bases with no gene match: 10. The germline V gene encodes CDR1 SGHVS and CDR2 FQNEAQ. This CDR3 is built from 15 residues. CDR3 coding DNA: TGTGCCAGCAGCAATATCGGGGGGGTATGGTACGAGCAGTACTTC. As protein: CASSNIGGVWYEQYF.

This clonotype was detected only a few times. The chain links TRBV5-6 to TRBJ2-1, with TRBD2 identical over 11 bases. This CDR3 has 17 residues. After removal of 2 bases from V and 6 bases from J, the junction contained 10 bases not matched to a gene. Germline V lookup: CDR1 SGHDT, CDR2 YYEEEE. CDR3 DNA: TGTGCCAGCAGCTTTTTAACTAGCGGGAGTCTTCTCAATGAGCAGTTCTTC. Amino acid sequence: CASSFLTSGSLLNEQFF.

This clonotype has at least ten counts. The V call is TRBV12-3 or TRBV12-4, the J call TRBJ2-3, with D hard to call. V was shortened by 7 bases and J by 6 bases, with 14 bases between the two germline ends. There are 13 residues in the CDR3. CDR3 in DNA: TGTGCCAGCACCCCGTGGGGATCGGATACGCAGTATTTT. Translated: CASTPWGSDTQYF.

This clonotype was observed a handful of times. The chain combines TRBV5-1 with TRBJ2-7; TRBD1 might be the D (6 bases). V lost 6 bases to trimming and J lost 3 bases, with 13 bases between them. The CDR3 extends over 13 amino acids. Germline V gene data show CDR1 as SGHRS and CDR2 as YFSETQ. The CDR3 loop is CASTQGLGYEQYF. The CDR3 coding sequence is TGCGCCAGCACCCAGGGGTTAGGCTACGAGCAGTACTTC. Full variable domain (remainder filled in from reference TRBV5-1 and TRBJ2-7): KAGVTQTPRYLIKTRGQQVTLSCSPISGHRSVSWYQQTPGQGLQFLFEYFSETQRNKGNFPGRFSGRQFSNSRSEMNVSTLELGDSALYLCASTQGLGYEQYFGPGTRLTVT.